Presented here are 10 T cell receptor beta chains from one specimen sequenced in a study of T-cell reconstitution after alpha-beta-depleted transplantation in children. Unique molecular identifiers were incorporated during preparation of the TCRbeta library. TCRdb processed the PCR reads anew with MiXCR; each CDR3 protein has one entry. The sample has hundreds of thousands of distinct CDR3 sequences; less than 20% are singletons. The starting material was PBMCs, mostly from graft donor cells, obtained 360 days after TCRalphabeta/CD19-depleted stem cell transplant. The receptors originated from a male patient between 5 and 17 years old who had a stem cell transplant for acute lymphoblastic leukemia, so the T cells may come from the graft donor.

The chain joins TRBV20-1 to TRBJ2-1; 9 nucleotides agree with TRBD2. V lost 6 bases and J lost 1; bases outside the gene matches: 7. The CDR3 spans 15 residues. Germline V CDR1 and CDR2: DFQATT, SNEGSKA (reference sequence). The CDR3 DNA is TGCAGTGCGCCGAGAAGCGGGAGGTCCTACAATGAGCAGTTCTTC. It translates to CSAPRSGRSYNEQFF.

This clonotype was picked up a small number of times. The chain is built from TRBV4-2 and TRBJ1-1; D perhaps matches TRBD1 (6 bases). The germline V and J ends were trimmed by 2 bases and 6 bases, with 22 bases remaining between them. This CDR3 comprises 17 residues. In germline, CDR1 is LGHNA, CDR2 YNFKEQ. CDR3: CASSQNRVGLQLPEAFF. CDR3 DNA: TGTGCCAGCAGCCAAAACAGGGTCGGCTTACAATTGCCTGAAGCTTTCTTT.

This clonotype was seen a handful of times. V usage is TRBV18 and J usage is TRBJ2-2; D is unresolved. Per germline, CDR1 KGHSH and CDR2 LQKENI. Trimming removed 1 base from V and 1 base from J, with 10 bases in between. This CDR3 is built from 16 residues. CDR3 region: CASSPRSRVNTGELFF. CDR3 bases: TGTGCCAGCTCACCACGCTCTCGAGTGAACACCGGGGAGCTGTTTTTT.

The rearrangement joins TRBV19 to TRBJ1-1; D is undetermined. Looked up from germline, CDR1 is LNHDA and CDR2 is SQIVND (reference sequence). CDR3 length equals 12 residues. Deletions cut 1 base from V and 5 bases from J, with 5 bases between. For the CDR3, the DNA is TGTGCCAGTAGTATAGGACTGACTGAAGCTTTCTTT. Protein product: CASSIGLTEAFF.

The chain joins TRBV12-3 or TRBV12-4 to TRBJ2-3; a possible D gene is TRBD1 (7 bases). The CDR3 extends over 16 amino acids. V gave up 5 bases and J gave up 2 bases, with 17 bases separating them. Here the CDR3 reads CASSRQGGVTTDTQYF. The CDR3 bases are TGTGCCAGCAGTCGACAGGGAGGAGTAACCACAGATACGCAGTATTTT.

The chain recombines TRBV7-2 with TRBJ2-3; D not resolved. This CDR3 has 15 amino acids. V was trimmed by 1 base and J by 0 bases, leaving 8 bases between them. From germline, CDR1 is SGHTA and CDR2 FQGNSA. CDR3 sequence (DNA): TGTGCCAGCAGCTTAGGTCGCCTTAGCACAGATACGCAGTATTTT. The encoded protein is CASSLGRLSTDTQYF.

This clonotype was seen repeatedly, ten times or more. V usage is TRBV28 and J usage is TRBJ2-1; 9 nucleotides align to TRBD1. This CDR3 is built from 14 residues. V was pared by 6 bases and J by 9 bases, with 9 bases of the junction left unmatched. Germline loops: CDR1 MDHEN, CDR2 SYDVKM. CDR3 protein: CASSGTGIPTEQFF. In nucleotides, the CDR3 is TGTGCCAGCAGCGGGACAGGGATCCCTACTGAGCAGTTCTTC.

The chain joins TRBV7-2 to TRBJ2-2; no reliable D call. Germline V CDR1 and CDR2: SGHTA, FQGNSA. This CDR3 is 14 amino acids long. Deletions cut 0 bases from V and 3 bases from J, with 5 bases between. The CDR3 loop is CASSLAGHTGELFF. CDR3 sequence (DNA): TGTGCCAGCAGCTTAGCAGGGCACACCGGGGAGCTGTTTTTT.

Only a few counts were recorded for this clonotype. The gene calls are TRBV4-1 and TRBJ2-5; D unclear. Per germline, CDR1 MGHRA and CDR2 YSYEKL. The V gene lost 2 bases and the J gene lost 1 base, with 11 bases spanning the gap. The length of the CDR3 is 15 residues. CDR3 sequence reads: CASSQPLRPQETQYF. The CDR3 DNA sequence: TGCGCCAGCAGCCAACCTCTACGACCCCAAGAGACCCAGTACTTC.

This clonotype was observed a handful of times. The chain links TRBV4-1 to TRBJ2-3; 8 nucleotides align to TRBD2. Germline V gene sequence: CDR1 MGHRA, CDR2 YSYEKL. The CDR3 loop spans 18 amino acids. V shed 0 bases and J 0 bases; nucleotides not matched to a gene: 8. CDR3 in DNA: TGCGCCAGCAGCCAAGATCGAGGTGCTAGCGGGAGCACAGATACGCAGTATTTT. Encoded protein: CASSQDRGASGSTDTQYF.